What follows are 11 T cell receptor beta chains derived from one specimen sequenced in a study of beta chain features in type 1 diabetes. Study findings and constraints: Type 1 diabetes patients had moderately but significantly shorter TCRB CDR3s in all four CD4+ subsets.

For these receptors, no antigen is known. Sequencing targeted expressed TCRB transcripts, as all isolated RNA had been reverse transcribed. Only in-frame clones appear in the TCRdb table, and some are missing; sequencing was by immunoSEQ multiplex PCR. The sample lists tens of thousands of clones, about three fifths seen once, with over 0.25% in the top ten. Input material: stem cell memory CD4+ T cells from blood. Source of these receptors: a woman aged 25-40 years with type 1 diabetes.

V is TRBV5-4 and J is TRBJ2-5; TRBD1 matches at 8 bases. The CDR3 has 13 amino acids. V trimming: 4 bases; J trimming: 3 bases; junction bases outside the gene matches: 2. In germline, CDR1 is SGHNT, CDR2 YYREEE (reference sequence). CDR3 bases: TGTGCCAGCAGCGTGGGACAGGAAGAGACCCAGTACTTC. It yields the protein CASSVGQEETQYF. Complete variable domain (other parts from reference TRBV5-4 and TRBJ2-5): ETGVTQSPTHLIKTRGQQVTLRCSSQSGHNTVSWYQQALGQGPQFIFQYYREEENGRGNFPPRFSGLQFPNYSSELNVNALELDDSALYLCASSVGQEETQYFGPGTRLLVL.

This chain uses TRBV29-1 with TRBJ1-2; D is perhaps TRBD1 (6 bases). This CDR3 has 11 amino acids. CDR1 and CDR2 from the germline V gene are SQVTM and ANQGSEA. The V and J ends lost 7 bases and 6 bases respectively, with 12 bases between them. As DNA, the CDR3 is TGCAGCGGAGGACAGCAGAATGGCTACACCTTC. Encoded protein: CSGGQQNGYTF.

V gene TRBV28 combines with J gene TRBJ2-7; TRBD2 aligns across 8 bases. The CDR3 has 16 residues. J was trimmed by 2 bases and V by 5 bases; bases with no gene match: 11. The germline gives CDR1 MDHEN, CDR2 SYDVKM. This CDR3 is CASSPTHLAGPYEQYF. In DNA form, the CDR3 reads TGTGCCAGCAGTCCTACCCACTTAGCGGGACCCTACGAGCAGTACTTC. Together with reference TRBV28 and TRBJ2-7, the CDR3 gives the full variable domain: DVKVTQSSRYLVKRTGEKVFLECVQDMDHENMFWYRQDPGLGLRLIYFSYDVKMKEKGDIPEGYSVSREKKERFSLILESASTNQTSMYLCASSPTHLAGPYEQYFGPGTRLTVT.

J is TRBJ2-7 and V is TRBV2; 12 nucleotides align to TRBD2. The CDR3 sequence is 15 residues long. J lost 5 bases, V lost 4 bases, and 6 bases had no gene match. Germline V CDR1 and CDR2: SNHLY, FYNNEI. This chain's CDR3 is CASSVLAGGIDEQYF. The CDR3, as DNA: TGTGCCAGCAGTGTCCTAGCGGGAGGGATAGACGAGCAGTACTTC. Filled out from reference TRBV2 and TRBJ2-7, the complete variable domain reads EPEVTQTPSHQVTQMGQEVILRCVPISNHLYFYWYRQILGQKVEFLVSFYNNEISEKSEIFDDQFSVERPDGSNFTLKIRSTKLEDSAMYFCASSVLAGGIDEQYFGPGTRLTVT.

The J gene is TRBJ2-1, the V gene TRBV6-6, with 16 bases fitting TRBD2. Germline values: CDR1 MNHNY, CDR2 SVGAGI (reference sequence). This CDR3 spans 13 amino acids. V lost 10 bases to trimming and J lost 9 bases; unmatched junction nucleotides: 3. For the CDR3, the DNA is TGTGCCACCGGGACTAGCGGGAGGGCTGAGCAGTTCTTC. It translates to CATGTSGRAEQFF.

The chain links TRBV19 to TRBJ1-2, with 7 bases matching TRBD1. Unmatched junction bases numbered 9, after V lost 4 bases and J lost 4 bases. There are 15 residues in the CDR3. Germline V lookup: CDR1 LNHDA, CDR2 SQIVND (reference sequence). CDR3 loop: CASSTRQGITYGYTF. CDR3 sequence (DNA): TGTGCCAGTAGTACAAGACAGGGAATTACCTATGGCTACACCTTC.

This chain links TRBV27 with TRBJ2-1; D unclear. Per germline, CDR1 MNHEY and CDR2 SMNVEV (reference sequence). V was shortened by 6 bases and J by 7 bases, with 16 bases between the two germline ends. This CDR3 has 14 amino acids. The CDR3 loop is CASSHPWAGNEQFF. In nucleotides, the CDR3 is TGTGCCAGCAGCCACCCTTGGGCTGGGAATGAGCAGTTCTTC.

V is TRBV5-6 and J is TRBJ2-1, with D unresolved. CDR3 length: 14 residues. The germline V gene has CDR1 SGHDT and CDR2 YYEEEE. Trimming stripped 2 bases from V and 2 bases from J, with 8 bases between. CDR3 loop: CASSLLITYNEQFF. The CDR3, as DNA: TGTGCCAGCAGCTTACTTATCACCTACAATGAGCAGTTCTTC.

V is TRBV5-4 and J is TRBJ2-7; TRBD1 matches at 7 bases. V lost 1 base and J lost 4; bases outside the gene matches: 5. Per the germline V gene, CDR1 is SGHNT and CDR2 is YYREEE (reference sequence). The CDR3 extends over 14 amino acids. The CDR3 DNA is TGTGCCAGCAGCTTGAATACAGGGGAATACGAGCAGTACTTC. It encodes CASSLNTGEYEQYF.

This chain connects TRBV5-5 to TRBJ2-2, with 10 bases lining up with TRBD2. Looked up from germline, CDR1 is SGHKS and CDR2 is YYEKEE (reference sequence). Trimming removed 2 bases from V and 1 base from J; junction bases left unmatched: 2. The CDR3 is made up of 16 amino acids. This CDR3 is CASSLRLAGNTGELFF. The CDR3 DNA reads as TGTGCCAGCAGCTTACGACTAGCGGGGAACACCGGGGAGCTGTTTTTT. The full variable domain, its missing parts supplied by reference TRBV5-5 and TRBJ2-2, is DAGVTQSPTHLIKTRGQQVTLRCSPISGHKSVSWYQQVLGQGPQFIFQYYEKEERGRGNFPDRFSARQFPNYSSELNVNALLLGDSALYLCASSLRLAGNTGELFFGEGSRLTVL.

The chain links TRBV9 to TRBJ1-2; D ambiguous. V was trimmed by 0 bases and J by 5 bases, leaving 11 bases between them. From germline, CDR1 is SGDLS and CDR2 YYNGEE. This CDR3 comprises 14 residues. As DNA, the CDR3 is TGTGCCAGCAGCGTAGACGCGCCCACTTATGGCTACACCTTC. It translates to CASSVDAPTYGYTF. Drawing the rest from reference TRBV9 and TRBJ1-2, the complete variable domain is DSGVTQTPKHLITATGQRVTLRCSPRSGDLSVYWYQQSLDQGLQFLIQYYNGEERAKGNILERFSAQQFPDLHSELNLSSLELGDSALYFCASSVDAPTYGYTFGSGTRLTVV.